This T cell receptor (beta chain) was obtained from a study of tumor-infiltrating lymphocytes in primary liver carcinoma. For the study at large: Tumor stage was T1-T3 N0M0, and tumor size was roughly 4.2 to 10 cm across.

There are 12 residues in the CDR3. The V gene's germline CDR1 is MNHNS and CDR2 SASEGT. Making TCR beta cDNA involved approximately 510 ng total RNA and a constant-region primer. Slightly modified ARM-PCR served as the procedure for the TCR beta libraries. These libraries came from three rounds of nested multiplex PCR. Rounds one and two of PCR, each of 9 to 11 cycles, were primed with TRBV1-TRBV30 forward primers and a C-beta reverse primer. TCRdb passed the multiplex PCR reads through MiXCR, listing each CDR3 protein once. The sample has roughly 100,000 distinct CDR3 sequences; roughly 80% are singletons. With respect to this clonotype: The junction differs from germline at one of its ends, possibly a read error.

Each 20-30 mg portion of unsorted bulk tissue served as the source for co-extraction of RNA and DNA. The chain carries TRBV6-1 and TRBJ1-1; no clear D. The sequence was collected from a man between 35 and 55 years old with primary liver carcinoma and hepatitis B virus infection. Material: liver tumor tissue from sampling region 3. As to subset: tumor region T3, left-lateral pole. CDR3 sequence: CASSILNTEVFF. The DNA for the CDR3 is TGTGCCAGCAGTATCTTGAACACTGAAGTTTTCTTT.